The 26 T cell receptor beta chains below all came from one sample that was sequenced in a study of vaccination and CD4 T cells after COVID-19. No antigen has been assigned to these receptors. As to treatment: roughly 11-day PBMC culture with coronavirus spike peptide pools or control peptides (ViraFEST assay). The Oncomine TCR Beta short-read assay generated sequence data from the DNA of cultured CD4+ T cells. Via MiXCR, TCRdb re-called the PCR reads, giving one row per CDR3 protein. The table has about 11,000 distinct CDR3 sequences, 44% seen once. The sample consisted of CD4+ T cells from blood, cultured in vitro. The receptor set was obtained from a human donor who had recovered from COVID-19.

V gene TRBV7-2 combines with J gene TRBJ2-7; D possibly corresponds to TRBD1 (6 bases). The CDR3 has 15 amino acids. The V gene lost 2 bases and the J gene lost 3 bases, with 14 bases spanning the gap. In germline, CDR1 is SGHTA, CDR2 FQGNSA. The CDR3 DNA reads as TGTGCCAGCAGCTTAAGCAGGGGCACCTACTACGAGCAGTACTTC. Amino acid sequence: CASSLSRGTYYEQYF.

On this clonotype: The junction differs from germline at one of its ends, possibly a read error. The J gene is TRBJ1-2, the V gene TRBV15; D not resolved. This CDR3 spans 15 amino acids. Germline CDR1 reads LNHNV; CDR2 reads YYDKDF (reference sequence). CDR3 bases: TGTGCCACCAGCAGGGACGGGAGTCGGACGTATGGATACACCTTC. It is translated as CATSRDGSRTYGYTF.

The CDR3 nucleotides are TGTGCCAGCAGCCTCCGACGGGATACGCAGTATTTT. It yields the protein CASSLRRDTQYF. The rearrangement links TRBV11-2 to TRBJ2-3; unclear D gene. This CDR3 comprises 12 residues. CDR1 is SGHAT and CDR2 is FQNNGV in the germline V gene. V dropped 5 bases and J dropped 6 bases, with 9 bases sitting between them.

In its sample, this clonotype was seen a few times. This chain joins TRBV11-2 and TRBJ2-7, with 7 bases identical to TRBD1. The germline V gene encodes CDR1 SGHAT and CDR2 FQNNGV. There are 14 residues in the CDR3. The J segment lost 3 bases and the V segment lost 7 bases, leaving 9 bases of the junction unmatched. This CDR3 reads CASTETGRGYEQYF. The CDR3 nucleotides read TGTGCCAGCACCGAGACAGGGAGAGGCTACGAGCAGTACTTC.

This chain uses TRBV6-1 with TRBJ1-3; D gene uncertain. Germline V gene lookup returns CDR1 MNHNS and CDR2 SASEGT. The CDR3 consists of 15 residues. V was shortened by 0 bases and J by 0 bases, with 6 bases between the two germline ends. The CDR3 spells CASSEAINSGNTIYF. CDR3 coding DNA: TGTGCCAGCAGTGAAGCAATCAACTCTGGAAACACCATATATTTT.

This clonotype was detected only a few times. The CDR3 reads CASSLTSTGGFLTDTQYF. CDR3 sequence (DNA): TGTGCCAGCAGCCTCACCTCTACGGGGGGCTTTTTAACAGATACGCAGTATTTT. J is TRBJ2-3 and V is TRBV7-2; tentatively, D is TRBD2 (7 bases). V lost 5 bases and J 3 bases, leaving 24 bases between the germline ends. The length of the CDR3 is 18 residues. In germline, CDR1 is SGHTA, CDR2 FQGNSA.

The chain links TRBV25-1 to TRBJ1-2, with D uncertain. The CDR3 spans 12 residues. Trimming cost V 0 bases and J 6 bases, with 5 bases left between them. The V gene's germline CDR1 is MGHDK and CDR2 SYGVNS. The CDR3 DNA sequence: TGTGCCAGCAGTGAATACAAGGATGGCTACACCTTC. Its translation is CASSEYKDGYTF.

This chain links TRBV29-1 with TRBJ1-1; D gene uncertain. The germline V gene encodes CDR1 SQVTM and CDR2 ANQGSEA. The length of the CDR3 is 11 residues. V shed 6 bases and J shed 3 bases, with 8 bases lying between them. CDR3 protein: CSVDLDTEAFF. In DNA form, the CDR3 reads TGCAGCGTGGATTTAGACACTGAAGCTTTCTTT.

The chain's CDR3 is CAWSPRGVLNQPQHF. Here the CDR3 DNA reads TGTGCCTGGAGTCCCCGGGGGGTCCTCAATCAGCCCCAGCATTTT. The rearrangement joins TRBV30 to TRBJ1-5; tentative D call: TRBD1 (5 bases). Deletions cut 2 bases from V and 3 bases from J, with 14 bases between. Germline values: CDR1 GTSNPN, CDR2 SVGIG (reference sequence). This CDR3 contains 15 residues.

The chain combines TRBV4-1 with TRBJ1-2, with D maybe TRBD1 (6 bases). Germline V gives CDR1 MGHRA, CDR2 YSYEKL. CDR3 length: 12 amino acids. Trimming removed 4 bases at V and 4 bases at J, with 7 bases between. The CDR3 sequence: CASSLQGYGYTF. Here the CDR3 DNA reads TGCGCCAGCAGCCTACAGGGCTATGGCTACACCTTC.

The rearrangement uses TRBV3-1 and TRBJ1-2, with a tentative D call TRBD1 (6 bases). This CDR3 is 13 amino acids long. The germline gives CDR1 LGHDT, CDR2 YNNKEL (reference sequence). The V end was cut by 2 bases, the J end by 6 bases, with 10 bases between. The CDR3 nucleotides read TGTGCCAGCAGCCAAAGGGGGGCCAATGGCTACACCTTC. Amino acid sequence: CASSQRGANGYTF.

The rearrangement links TRBV4-1 to TRBJ1-2; no definite D call. V was shortened by 2 bases and J by 3 bases, with 13 bases between the two germline ends. Germline V gives CDR1 MGHRA, CDR2 YSYEKL. The CDR3 extends over 15 amino acids. As DNA, the CDR3 is TGCGCCAGCAGCCAAAGTCATCAAAGGGACTATGGCTACACCTTC. This encodes CASSQSHQRDYGYTF.

In this sample, this clonotype turned up a few times. The gene calls are TRBV5-4 and TRBJ1-6; no reliable D call. Germline values: CDR1 SGHNT, CDR2 YYREEE (reference sequence). V lost 0 bases to trimming and J lost 7 bases, with 8 bases between them. CDR3 length: 14 amino acids. CDR3 nucleotide sequence: TGTGCCAGCAGCTTGGAAGTGGGGAATTCACCCCTCCACTTT. Residues: CASSLEVGNSPLHF.

V gene TRBV5-1 combines with J gene TRBJ2-3; TRBD1 is a possible D gene (5 bases). Trimming left V 2 bases short and J 0 bases short, with 13 bases between. CDR1 and CDR2 from the germline V gene are SGHRS and YFSETQ. The CDR3 runs 16 residues. Here the CDR3 reads CASSLSLGHSTDTQYF. As DNA, the CDR3 is TGCGCCAGCAGCTTAAGTCTCGGACACAGCACAGATACGCAGTATTTT.

This clonotype has just a few counts. The rearrangement joins TRBV7-2 to TRBJ1-1; a weak D match, TRBD1 (6 bases). Germline V gene data show CDR1 as SGHTA and CDR2 as FQGNSA. The CDR3 has 15 amino acids. Trimming took off 0 bases at V and 7 bases at J, with 15 bases between the two ends. The CDR3 DNA is TGTGCCAGCAGCTTAGCCGGACAGCTCTGGGGTGAAGCTTTCTTT. It codes for CASSLAGQLWGEAFF.

This clonotype has a handful of counts. The chain uses TRBV11-3 and TRBJ2-1; D is ambiguous. This CDR3 contains 12 residues. Looked up from germline, CDR1 is SGHNT and CDR2 is YENEEA. Trimming stripped 4 bases from V and 8 bases from J, with 9 bases between. The CDR3 is CASSSEMYEQFF. In DNA form, the CDR3 reads TGTGCCAGCAGCTCCGAGATGTATGAGCAGTTCTTC.

The chain is built from TRBV27 and TRBJ1-1, with TRBD1 matching 8 bases. Germline lookup yields CDR1 MNHEY and CDR2 SMNVEV (reference sequence). The junction had 14 bases not matched to a gene; V was cut back by 8 bases and J by 0 bases. The CDR3 is 17 residues long. This CDR3 is CASGSSGGLRLNTEAFF. In DNA, the CDR3 is TGTGCCAGCGGTTCGTCAGGGGGCCTCCGACTGAACACTGAAGCTTTCTTT.

The gene calls are TRBV11-3 and TRBJ2-7; D is possibly TRBD1 (6 bases). The germline V gene encodes CDR1 SGHNT and CDR2 YENEEA. The CDR3 consists of 13 residues. The V end lost 5 bases, the J end lost 3 bases, and 11 bases lay between the germline ends. CDR3 sequence: CASSAGQIYEQYF. CDR3 DNA: TGTGCCAGCAGCGCCGGACAGATCTACGAGCAGTACTTC.

The chain recombines TRBV5-4 with TRBJ2-7; no reliable D call. V lost 6 bases to trimming and J lost 6 bases, with 16 bases between them. Germline CDR1 SGHNT, CDR2 YYREEE (reference sequence). CDR3 size: 13 residues. The CDR3 DNA reads as TGTGCCAGCACTGACTTTATGAACGCCGAGCAGTACTTC. Its protein product is CASTDFMNAEQYF.

The chain has TRBV11-3 and TRBJ1-4; D not resolved. Germline V gives CDR1 SGHNT, CDR2 YENEEA. V gave up 5 bases and J gave up 0 bases, with 16 bases separating them. The CDR3 runs to 17 residues. The CDR3 sequence is CASSPYNPHATNEKLFF. DNA for the CDR3: TGTGCCAGCAGCCCGTACAACCCCCACGCAACTAATGAAAAACTGTTTTTT.

This chain connects TRBV19 to TRBJ1-6; TRBD1 matches 10 bases. V trimming: 7 bases; J trimming: 0 bases; junction bases outside the gene matches: 12. Germline CDR1 and CDR2: LNHDA and SQIVND (reference sequence). This CDR3 is built from 19 residues. CDR3 bases: TGTGCCAGTACACGATCCGGGACAGGGGATAGCTCCTATAATTCACCCCTCCACTTT. It specifies CASTRSGTGDSSYNSPLHF. The whole variable domain, remainder taken from reference TRBV19 and TRBJ1-6, is DGGITQSPKYLFRKEGQNVTLSCEQNLNHDAMYWYRQDPGQGLRLIYYSQIVNDFQKGDIAEGYSVSREKKESFPLTVTSAQKNPTAFYLCASTRSGTGDSSYNSPLHFGNGTRLTVT.

V usage is TRBV29-1 and J usage is TRBJ1-2; D not certain. The V and J ends lost 3 bases and 0 bases respectively, with 5 bases between them. CDR1 is SQVTM, CDR2 ANQGSEA, per germline. This CDR3 is built from 12 residues. CDR3 protein: CSVEAPNYGYTF. CDR3 in DNA: TGCAGCGTTGAGGCACCTAACTATGGCTACACCTTC. The full variable domain, its missing parts supplied by reference TRBV29-1 and TRBJ1-2, is SAVISQKPSRDICQRGTSLTIQCQVDSQVTMMFWYRQQPGQSLTLIATANQGSEATYESGFVIDKFPISRPNLTFSTLTVSNMSPEDSSIYLCSVEAPNYGYTFGSGTRLTVV.

This clonotype was counted only a few times. As DNA, the CDR3 is TGCAGTGCTCCCTCTGGGGGGCGAGATCAGCCCCAGCATTTT. This encodes CSAPSGGRDQPQHF. The chain is built from TRBV20-1 and TRBJ1-5, with a tentative D call TRBD1 (6 bases). Germline V CDR1 and CDR2: DFQATT, SNEGSKA (reference sequence). The CDR3 sequence is 14 residues long. V was shortened by 5 bases and J by 5 bases, with 16 bases between the two germline ends.

This clonotype turned up a few times. One end of the junction is discordant with germline, which a read error may explain. The genes are TRBV12-3 or TRBV12-4 and TRBJ2-3; 9 bases map to TRBD2. This CDR3 contains 13 residues. As DNA, the CDR3 is TGTGCCAGCAGCCCTCTAAGAGCGGGGGGCCCAGTTTTT. Protein product: CASSPLRAGGPVF.

This sequence joins TRBV2 and TRBJ1-1; D not certain. From germline, CDR1 is SNHLY and CDR2 FYNNEI. The ends were cut back, 8 bases at V and 1 base at J, with 8 bases in the middle. The CDR3 runs 12 residues. DNA for the CDR3: TGTGCCAGCGGCCAGACGAACACTGAAGCTTTCTTT. This encodes CASGQTNTEAFF.

There are a few counts of this clonotype. The V call is TRBV4-1, the J call TRBJ2-5; 7 bases are a match to TRBD2. Germline CDR1 MGHRA, CDR2 YSYEKL. The CDR3 loop spans 15 amino acids. The V segment lost 0 bases and the J segment 4 bases; nucleotides outside the gene matches: 5. The chain's CDR3 is CASSQDPGGGETQYF. CDR3 in DNA: TGCGCCAGCAGCCAAGATCCGGGCGGGGGAGAGACCCAGTACTTC.